Below, 11 T cell receptor beta chains from the same sample are listed, as sequenced in a study of vaccination effects on CD4 cells after COVID-19. The data were produced by immunoSEQ multiplex PCR, yet TCRdb's version contains in-frame clones alone and is incomplete. Seen here are around 29,000 clones, roughly 71% observed once, and the top ten hold roughly 9%. These receptors have no known antigen. Using viral peptide pools, the ViraFEST assay grew out antigen-specific CD4+ T cells prior to sequencing. Following 10 days of culture, CD4+ T cells were isolated. The vaccine given was either BNT162b2 or mRNA-1273, in two doses. The sequences come from CD4+ T cells from PBMCs cultured with HCoV-NL63 spike peptides, collected after COVID-19 vaccination. The receptors were sampled from a human donor who received a COVID-19 vaccine.

V gene TRBV2 combines with J gene TRBJ1-4; D ambiguous. The V end was cut by 7 bases, the J end by 3 bases, with 12 bases between. CDR1 is SNHLY and CDR2 is FYNNEI in the germline V gene. The CDR3 runs to 14 residues. The CDR3 loop is CASTLVRANEKLFF. The CDR3 DNA follows: TGTGCCAGCACTCTTGTACGGGCTAATGAAAAACTGTTTTTT. Full variable domain (outside the CDR3, taken from reference TRBV2 and TRBJ1-4): EPEVTQTPSHQVTQMGQEVILRCVPISNHLYFYWYRQILGQKVEFLVSFYNNEISEKSEIFDDQFSVERPDGSNFTLKIRSTKLEDSAMYFCASTLVRANEKLFFGSGTQLSVL.

The V call is TRBV27, the J call TRBJ1-2, with 8 nucleotides matching TRBD1. CDR1 and CDR2 (germline): MNHEY, SMNVEV (reference sequence). This CDR3 region has 14 residues. V dropped 5 bases and J dropped 2; count of bases not matched to a gene: 4. CDR3 protein: CASSERDRNYGYTF. DNA of the CDR3: TGTGCCAGCAGTGAAAGGGACAGGAACTATGGCTACACCTTC.

The V call is TRBV10-1, the J call TRBJ1-3; D is ambiguous. This CDR3 is 14 amino acids long. V was pared by 3 bases and J by 0 bases, with 6 bases between. Per germline, CDR1 WNHNN and CDR2 SYGVQD (reference sequence). CDR3 coding DNA: TGCGCCAGCAGTGATTCGAGCTCTGGAAACACCATATATTTT. The encoded protein is CASSDSSSGNTIYF.

The gene calls are TRBV5-1 and TRBJ1-6; D not certain. The CDR3 loop spans 17 amino acids. Per germline, CDR1 SGHRS and CDR2 YFSETQ. The germline V and J ends were trimmed by 5 bases and 0 bases, with 15 bases remaining between them. The CDR3 DNA sequence: TGCGCCAGCAGTTCCTCGGGGATTAGCTCCTATAATTCACCCCTCCACTTT. This codes for CASSSSGISSYNSPLHF.

This chain links TRBV11-2 with TRBJ2-1; no clear D gene. There are 14 residues in the CDR3. CDR1 and CDR2 (germline): SGHAT, FQNNGV. With 5 bases removed from V and 6 bases from J, the gap between germline ends came to 14 bases. The chain's CDR3 is CASSPTWIPNEQFF. The DNA for the CDR3 is TGTGCCAGCAGCCCCACCTGGATCCCCAATGAGCAGTTCTTC.

This chain links TRBV4-1 with TRBJ1-1; possibly TRBD1 for D (5 bases). The CDR3 is made up of 15 amino acids. The V and J ends lost 0 bases and 4 bases respectively, with 12 bases between them. Germline-derived CDR1 and CDR2 are MGHRA and YSYEKL. CDR3 in DNA: TGCGCCAGCAGCCAAGAATCGGGGCGGATCACTGAAGCTTTCTTT. Its translation is CASSQESGRITEAFF.

This clone was detected only once. The V call is TRBV5-1, the J call TRBJ1-1; 8 bases align to TRBD1. Germline V lookup: CDR1 SGHRS, CDR2 YFSETQ. The ends lost 4 bases at V and 5 bases at J; junction bases unmatched: 4. CDR3 size: 13 residues. The CDR3 bases are TGCGCCAGCAGCATATACAGGGGGACTGAAGCTTTCTTT. Its protein product is CASSIYRGTEAFF.

V gene TRBV5-1 combines with J gene TRBJ2-1; no definite D call. Germline values: CDR1 SGHRS, CDR2 YFSETQ. V lost 0 bases and J lost 5, with 6 bases in between. The CDR3 has 13 amino acids. The CDR3 DNA reads TGCGCCAGCAGCTTGGGTTACAACAATGAGCAGTTCTTC. It translates to CASSLGYNNEQFF.

The CDR3 DNA follows: TGTGCCAGCAGTGAATTTGAGGGGGAAAAACTGTTTTTT. Translation gives CASSEFEGEKLFF. The gene calls are TRBV6-1 and TRBJ1-4; D possibly corresponds to TRBD1 (5 bases). V was shortened by 2 bases and J by 8 bases, with 9 bases between the two germline ends. From germline, CDR1 is MNHNS and CDR2 SASEGT. CDR3 length: 13 residues.

A few counts support this clone. V is TRBV6-5 and J is TRBJ2-5, with TRBD1 matching 10 bases. The germline gives CDR1 MNHEY, CDR2 SVGAGI. V shed 6 bases and J 5 bases; nucleotides not matched to a gene: 6. The CDR3 totals 14 residues. The CDR3 DNA follows: TGTGCCAGCAGGACAGGGGGCCCCGGGGAGACCCAGTACTTC. Translating it yields CASRTGGPGETQYF.

V usage is TRBV9 and J usage is TRBJ1-1; TRBD1 might be the D (6 bases). CDR3 size: 15 residues. Germline CDR1 reads SGDLS; CDR2 reads YYNGEE. Trimming left V 0 bases short and J 5 bases short, with 14 bases between. DNA for the CDR3: TGTGCCAGCAGCGTAGCTACCTCAGGGGTGACTGAAGCTTTCTTT. Protein: CASSVATSGVTEAFF.